The T cell receptor (beta chain) under discussion was sequenced for a study of TIL therapy for anti-PD-1-resistant metastatic lung cancer. Time point specified: pre-treatment sample, taken before nivolumab and TIL therapy. The libraries were made with immunoSEQ v3. Profiling relied on immunoSEQ multiplex PCR, and the TCRdb table lists in-frame clones only, not all of them. The sample holds about 53,000 clones, roughly 70% seen once. Trimming removed 5 bases at V and 6 bases at J, with 16 bases between. This CDR3 has 14 amino acids. Per the germline V gene, CDR1 is SEHNR and CDR2 is FQNEAQ (reference sequence).

Sequencing used blood, obtained at baseline. The clonotype was recovered from a person aged 30 to 80 with non-small cell lung cancer. This chain links TRBV7-9 with TRBJ1-2, with D possibly TRBD1 on 5 matching bases. The CDR3 sequence is CASSRRDPWDGYTF. As DNA, the CDR3 is TGTGCCAGCAGCCGCAGGGACCCGTGGGATGGCTACACCTTC. The variable domain in full, completed from reference TRBV7-9 and TRBJ1-2, reads DTGVSQNPRHKITKRGQNVTFRCDPISEHNRLYWYRQTLGQGPEFLTYFQNEAQLEKSRLLSDRFSAERPKGSFSTLEIQRTEQGDSAMYLCASSRRDPWDGYTFGSGTRLTVV.